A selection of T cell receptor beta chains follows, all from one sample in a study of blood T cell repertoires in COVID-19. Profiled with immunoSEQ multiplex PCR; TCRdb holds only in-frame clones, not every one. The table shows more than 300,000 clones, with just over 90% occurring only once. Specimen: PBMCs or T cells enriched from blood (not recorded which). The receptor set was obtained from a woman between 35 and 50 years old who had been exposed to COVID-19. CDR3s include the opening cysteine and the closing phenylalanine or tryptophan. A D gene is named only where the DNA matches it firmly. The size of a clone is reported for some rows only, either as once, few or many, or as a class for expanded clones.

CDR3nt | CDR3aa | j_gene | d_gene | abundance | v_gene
TGTGCCAGCAGCTTAGACAATGGTGGCTACACCTTC | CASSLDNGGYTF | TRBJ1-2 | - | - | TRBV7-9
TGTGCCAGCAGCCCCTCCCAGGCACTCAATTCACCCCTCCACTTT | CASSPSQALNSPLHF | TRBJ1-6 | - | few | TRBV5-4
TGTGCCACCAGTGATTCGGGATCCATGAACACTGAAGCTTTCTTT | CATSDSGSMNTEAFF | TRBJ1-1 | - | - | TRBV24-1
TGTGCCAGCTCAAATCGTGGGCAGGGAATTGGTGGCTACACCTTC | CASSNRGQGIGGYTF | TRBJ1-2 | - | - | TRBV7-9
TGTGCCAGCAGTTACGGGGGGGCGCAGCCCCAGCATTTT | CASSYGGAQPQHF | TRBJ1-5 | - | - | TRBV6-5
TGTGCCAGCACCTTCCGTCGGGACAGGGCGCTTAGTGGAAACACCATATATTTT | CASTFRRDRALSGNTIYF | TRBJ1-3 | TRBD1 | once | TRBV7-8
TGTGCCAGCAGCCCCCCCGGTTTTTCCTACAATGAGCAGTTCTTC | CASSPPGFSYNEQFF | TRBJ2-1 | - | - | TRBV7-9
TGTGCCACCAGGGAGGGCATGAACACTGAAGCTTTCTTT | CATREGMNTEAFF | TRBJ1-1 | - | - | TRBV24-1
TGTGCCAGCAGCGCGGCCGACAGTTATGGCTACACCTTC | CASSAADSYGYTF | TRBJ1-2 | - | few | TRBV9
TGTGCCAGCAGTTACGCGACCGTTGGACAGCGATATGGCTACACCTTC | CASSYATVGQRYGYTF | TRBJ1-2 | - | - | TRBV6-5
TGTGCCAGCTCACCAATACCAGGGGGCTCCTACGAGCAGTACTTC | CASSPIPGGSYEQYF | TRBJ2-7 | TRBD1 | once | TRBV18
TGTGCCAGCGCCGGGACTAGCGGAACCGGGGAGCTGTTTTTT | CASAGTSGTGELFF | TRBJ2-2 | TRBD2 | - | TRBV3-1/TRBV3-2
TGTGCCAGCAGTCCGGGACTTACCTCCTACGAGCAGTACTTC | CASSPGLTSYEQYF | TRBJ2-7 | - | - | TRBV6-5
TGTGCCTGGGCGACAATCCGCGAGCAGTACTTC | CAWATIREQYF | TRBJ2-7 | - | - | TRBV30
TGTGCCAGCAGTTACTCGCCCGGGTCGAACACCGGGGAGCTGTTTTTT | CASSYSPGSNTGELFF | TRBJ2-2 | - | - | TRBV6-5
TGTGCCAGCCAGGGGATGGACACCGGGGAGCTGTTTTTT | CASQGMDTGELFF | TRBJ2-2 | - | - | TRBV3-1/TRBV3-2